The next 16 T cell receptor beta chains were all read from a single sample in a study of blood T cell repertoires in COVID-19. Clones were sequenced by immunoSEQ multiplex PCR, and TCRdb holds only the in-frame ones, with some missing. The table records about 260,000 clones, 75% to 90% of them present only once. The sequenced material came from peripheral blood. The receptors come from a man under 40 with active or convalescent COVID-19.

V and J are TRBV9 and TRBJ2-1; 7 bases agree with TRBD2. CDR1 SGDLS and CDR2 YYNGEE come from the germline V gene. V lost 3 bases, J lost 2 bases, and 8 bases stayed unmatched. The CDR3 runs 16 residues. For the CDR3, the DNA is TGTGCCAGCAGCGGCCGAAGCGGGGCGGCCTACAATGAGCAGTTCTTC. Translation gives CASSGRSGAAYNEQFF.

The chain has TRBV9 and TRBJ2-1, with D possibly being TRBD2 (6 bases). The V end was cut by 3 bases, the J end by 7 bases, with 20 bases between. Germline V CDR1 and CDR2: SGDLS, YYNGEE. This CDR3 spans 16 amino acids. CDR3 in amino acids: CASSALPGLEQNEQFF. In DNA form, the CDR3 reads TGTGCCAGCAGCGCGTTGCCGGGACTGGAACAAAATGAGCAGTTCTTC.

J is TRBJ2-3 and V is TRBV25-1; a weak D match, TRBD2 (5 bases). This CDR3 region has 16 residues. CDR1 and CDR2 (germline): MGHDK, SYGVNS. Trimming pared 1 base from V and 0 bases from J, leaving 11 bases between. The CDR3, as DNA: TGTGCCAGCAGTGAATGGCGGACTTCTAGCACAGATACGCAGTATTTT. It yields the protein CASSEWRTSSTDTQYF.

This clone was detected only once. Within the sample, other DNA sequences also encode this same CDR3. The chain links TRBV7-2 to TRBJ1-5; D gene ambiguous. CDR1 is SGHTA and CDR2 is FQGNSA in the germline V gene. The CDR3 runs 15 residues. The V and J ends lost 1 base and 1 base respectively, with 8 bases between them. For the CDR3, the DNA is TGTGCCAGCAGCTTAGATTCGGGGAGCAATCAGCCCCAGCATTTT. Translated, it gives CASSLDSGSNQPQHF.

The chain couples TRBV18 to TRBJ1-6; tentatively, D is TRBD1 (6 bases). Germline V gives CDR1 KGHSH, CDR2 LQKENI. Trimming shortened V by 6 bases and J by 8 bases, and 26 bases separated the two germline ends. The CDR3 spans 18 residues. CDR3 nucleotide sequence: TGTGCCAGCTCTCCCCTCGGTCAAACAGGGACGGGTCATTCACCCCTCCACTTT. This translates into CASSPLGQTGTGHSPLHF.

This chain uses TRBV6-2 or TRBV6-3 with TRBJ2-5; TRBD1 is a possible D gene (5 bases). V lost 7 bases, J lost 5 bases, and 20 bases lay in between. The V gene's germline CDR1 is MNHEY and CDR2 SVGEGT. The CDR3 length is 15 residues. The CDR3 DNA follows: TGTGCCAGCATCCCGGACACGCAAAGTTGGGAGACCCAGTACTTC. It encodes CASIPDTQSWETQYF.

This clone was detected once. The V call is TRBV7-9, the J call TRBJ1-1; no clear D. The CDR3 consists of 13 residues. V lost 7 bases to trimming and J lost 1 base, with 10 bases between them. Per germline, CDR1 SEHNR and CDR2 FQNEAQ (reference sequence). CDR3 in DNA: TGTGCCAGCACCGGCGGGTGGAACACTGAAGCTTTCTTT. Its translation is CASTGGWNTEAFF.

The chain links TRBV7-9 to TRBJ2-1; 7 bases fit TRBD1. The CDR3 length is 16 residues. Germline V gene lookup returns CDR1 SEHNR and CDR2 FQNEAQ (reference sequence). The V gene end was trimmed by 3 bases and the J gene end by 1 base; junction bases not matched to a gene: 6. DNA of the CDR3: TGTGCCAGCAGCTTTACCGGGACAGCATCCTACAATGAGCAGTTCTTC. Its protein is CASSFTGTASYNEQFF.

The gene calls are TRBV15 and TRBJ1-3; D is unresolved. Germline values: CDR1 LNHNV, CDR2 YYDKDF (reference sequence). The V and J ends lost 0 bases and 0 bases respectively, with 15 bases between them. This CDR3 spans 18 amino acids. CDR3 in amino acids: CATSRDRGNRYSGNTIYF. Written as DNA, the CDR3 is TGTGCCACCAGCAGAGATCGAGGGAACCGCTACTCTGGAAACACCATATATTTT. Full variable domain (remainder filled in from reference TRBV15 and TRBJ1-3): DAMVIQNPRYQVTQFGKPVTLSCSQTLNHNVMYWYQQKSSQAPKLLFHYYDKDFNNEADTPDNFQSRRPNTSFCFLDIRSPGLGDTAMYLCATSRDRGNRYSGNTIYFGEGSWLTVV.

This sequence joins TRBV7-6 and TRBJ1-1; 7 nucleotides align to TRBD1. The germline V gene encodes CDR1 SGHVS and CDR2 FNYEAQ. The CDR3 loop spans 14 amino acids. The ends lost 5 bases at V and 4 bases at J; junction bases unmatched: 7. CDR3 protein: CASSEQGYGTEAFF. CDR3 bases: TGTGCCAGCAGCGAACAGGGGTACGGCACTGAAGCTTTCTTT.

The chain is built from TRBV25-1 and TRBJ1-2; 8 bases match TRBD1. Germline V gives CDR1 MGHDK, CDR2 SYGVNS. The CDR3 consists of 15 residues. V was clipped by 1 base and J by 10 bases; unmatched bases: 11. The CDR3 DNA is TGTGCCAGCAGTGAATCTGTCGGACAGGGAGGCTCCTACACCTTC. Its protein product is CASSESVGQGGSYTF.

This rearrangement joins TRBV9 to TRBJ1-1; no firm D call. The CDR3 spans 12 residues. From germline, CDR1 is SGDLS and CDR2 YYNGEE. The germline V and J ends were trimmed by 2 bases and 6 bases, with 8 bases remaining between them. CDR3 amino acids: CASSVAGAEAFF. The DNA for the CDR3 is TGTGCCAGCAGCGTCGCCGGAGCTGAAGCTTTCTTT.

This clone was seen many times. The chain carries TRBV15 and TRBJ2-1; 7 positions match TRBD1. J gave up 12 bases and V 3 bases, and 8 bases lay outside the gene matches. The CDR3 contains 13 residues. Germline values: CDR1 LNHNV, CDR2 YYDKDF (reference sequence). The chain's CDR3 is CATSRRTGGWQFF. The CDR3 DNA is TGTGCCACCAGCAGGCGGACAGGTGGGTGGCAGTTCTTC.

V usage is TRBV4-3 and J usage is TRBJ2-3, with 8 nucleotides matching TRBD1. CDR1 and CDR2 (germline): LGHNA, YSLEER. Trimming cost V 6 bases and J 6 bases; bases outside gene matches: 8. There are 14 residues in the CDR3. CDR3 protein: CASRPATGADTQYF. CDR3 DNA sequence: TGCGCCAGCAGGCCGGCGACAGGGGCCGATACGCAGTATTTT.

About this clone itself: Within the sample, other DNA sequences also encode this same CDR3. V gene TRBV4-1 combines with J gene TRBJ1-1; D uncertain. Trimming removed 0 bases at V and 1 base at J, with 6 bases between. The CDR3 spans 14 residues. Germline assignment: CDR1 MGHRA and CDR2 YSYEKL. CDR3 bases: TGCGCCAGCAGCCAAGACCGAGGGAACACTGAAGCTTTCTTT. Amino acid sequence: CASSQDRGNTEAFF.

The chain joins TRBV6-6 to TRBJ2-3; TRBD2 matches 12 bases. CDR1 and CDR2 from the germline V gene are MNHNY and SVGAGI (reference sequence). The CDR3 totals 13 residues. Unmatched junction bases numbered 4, after V lost 9 bases and J lost 6 bases. CDR3 bases: TGTGCCAGACTAGCGGGGGGCCGGGATACGCAGTATTTT. The encoded protein is CARLAGGRDTQYF.